A selection of T cell receptor beta chains follows, all from one sample in a study of blood T cell repertoires in COVID-19. Profiled with immunoSEQ multiplex PCR; TCRdb holds only in-frame clones, not every one. The sample shows around 86,000 clones, over 75% of them seen only once. The sample comprised peripheral blood. These receptors originate from a human donor in a cohort sampled during active COVID-19. Each CDR3 is given with its conserved first and last residue. The D gene is left open where the match is weak. Expanded clones get a size class; other rows say once, few or many, or leave the size out.

j_gene	v_gene	d_gene	abundance	CDR3aa	CDR3nt
TRBJ2-2	TRBV30	-	-	CAWGGLITPNTGELFF	TGTGCCTGGGGGGGACTGATAACTCCGAACACCGGGGAGCTGTTTTTT
TRBJ2-7	TRBV7-9	-	-	CASSRTGIGSYEQYF	TGTGCCAGCAGCCGTACAGGGATCGGTTCCTACGAGCAGTACTTC
TRBJ2-3	TRBV3-1/TRBV3-2	TRBD1	-	CASSKTAPGQGRDTQYF	TGTGCCAGCAGCAAGACCGCCCCGGGACAGGGGAGGGATACGCAGTATTTT
TRBJ2-5	TRBV28	-	-	CASKRRDGETQYF	TGTGCCAGCAAAAGGAGGGATGGAGAGACCCAGTACTTC
TRBJ1-5	TRBV12-5	-	-	CASGATDSNQPQHF	TGTGCTAGTGGTGCGACAGATAGCAATCAGCCCCAGCATTTT
TRBJ2-1	TRBV4-2	-	-	CASSQEAGLRQFF	TGTGCCAGCAGCCAAGAGGCGGGTCTAAGGCAGTTCTTC
TRBJ2-5	TRBV5-1	TRBD2	-	CASSLRSGGAQTQYF	TGCGCCAGCAGCTTGAGAAGCGGGGGGGCGCAGACCCAGTACTTC
TRBJ2-3	TRBV4-3	TRBD2	-	CASSQGMLAGVIDTQYF	TGCGCCAGCAGCCAAGGGATGCTAGCGGGGGTCATAGATACGCAGTATTTT
TRBJ1-3	TRBV14	-	once	CASSQDGRGSGNTIYF	TGTGCCAGCAGCCAAGACGGCCGGGGTTCTGGAAACACCATATATTTT
TRBJ2-5	TRBV28	TRBD1	-	CASSSTGGMATQYF	TGTGCCAGCAGCTCGACAGGGGGGATGGCGACCCAGTACTTC
TRBJ2-1	TRBV7-2	-	-	CASSLFLGAEGSYNEQFF	TGTGCCAGCAGCTTATTTCTGGGAGCGGAGGGCTCCTACAATGAGCAGTTCTTC
TRBJ1-5	TRBV10-3	-	few	CAISESGQPQHF	TGTGCCATCAGTGAATCCGGTCAGCCCCAGCATTTT
TRBJ2-1	TRBV4-3	-	-	CASSQDGESYNEQFF	TGCGCCAGCAGCCAAGACGGGGAATCCTACAATGAGCAGTTCTTC
TRBJ1-1	TRBV7-8	-	-	CASSLREQHNEAFF	TGTGCCAGCAGCTTACGGGAACAGCACAATGAAGCTTTCTTT
TRBJ1-1	TRBV7-2	-	-	CASGGGRYTEAFF	TGTGCCTCCGGGGGGGGTCGGTACACTGAAGCTTTCTTT
TRBJ2-4	TRBV4-1	TRBD1	-	CASSRGQGLDLAKNIQYF	TGCGCCAGCAGCCGCGGACAGGGGTTGGACTTAGCCAAAAACATTCAGTACTTC
TRBJ2-3	TRBV4-1	-	-	CASSLEGTLTASTDTQYF	TGCGCCAGCAGCCTGGAGGGAACCTTAACCGCTAGCACAGATACGCAGTATTTT
TRBJ2-2	TRBV5-1	-	-	CASSGGGWGTGELFF	TGCGCCAGCAGCGGAGGGGGCTGGGGAACCGGGGAGCTGTTTTTT
TRBJ1-5	TRBV7-3	-	-	CASSLGLGRSNQPQHF	TGTGCCAGCAGCCTGGGACTTGGACGGAGCAATCAGCCCCAGCATTTT
TRBJ1-2	TRBV7-6	-	-	CASSWEQGYGYTF	TGTGCCAGCAGCTGGGAACAGGGTTATGGCTACACCTTC
TRBJ1-1	TRBV2	TRBD1	-	CASSLDRHTEAFF	TGTGCCAGCAGCTTGGACAGGCACACTGAAGCTTTCTTT
TRBJ2-1	TRBV5-1	-	-	CASSLSVSSYNEQFF	TGCGCCAGCAGCTTGTCAGTAAGCTCCTACAATGAGCAGTTCTTC
TRBJ2-3	TRBV9	-	-	CASSVALGAVTDTQYF	TGTGCCAGCAGCGTGGCGTTGGGAGCGGTCACAGATACGCAGTATTTT
TRBJ2-1	TRBV5-4	-	-	CASSRTSRQDNEQFF	TGTGCCAGCAGCCGTACTAGCCGCCAAGACAATGAGCAGTTCTTC
TRBJ2-7	TRBV15	-	-	CATSSYSKSYEQYF	TGTGCCACCAGCTCCTACAGCAAATCCTACGAGCAGTACTTC